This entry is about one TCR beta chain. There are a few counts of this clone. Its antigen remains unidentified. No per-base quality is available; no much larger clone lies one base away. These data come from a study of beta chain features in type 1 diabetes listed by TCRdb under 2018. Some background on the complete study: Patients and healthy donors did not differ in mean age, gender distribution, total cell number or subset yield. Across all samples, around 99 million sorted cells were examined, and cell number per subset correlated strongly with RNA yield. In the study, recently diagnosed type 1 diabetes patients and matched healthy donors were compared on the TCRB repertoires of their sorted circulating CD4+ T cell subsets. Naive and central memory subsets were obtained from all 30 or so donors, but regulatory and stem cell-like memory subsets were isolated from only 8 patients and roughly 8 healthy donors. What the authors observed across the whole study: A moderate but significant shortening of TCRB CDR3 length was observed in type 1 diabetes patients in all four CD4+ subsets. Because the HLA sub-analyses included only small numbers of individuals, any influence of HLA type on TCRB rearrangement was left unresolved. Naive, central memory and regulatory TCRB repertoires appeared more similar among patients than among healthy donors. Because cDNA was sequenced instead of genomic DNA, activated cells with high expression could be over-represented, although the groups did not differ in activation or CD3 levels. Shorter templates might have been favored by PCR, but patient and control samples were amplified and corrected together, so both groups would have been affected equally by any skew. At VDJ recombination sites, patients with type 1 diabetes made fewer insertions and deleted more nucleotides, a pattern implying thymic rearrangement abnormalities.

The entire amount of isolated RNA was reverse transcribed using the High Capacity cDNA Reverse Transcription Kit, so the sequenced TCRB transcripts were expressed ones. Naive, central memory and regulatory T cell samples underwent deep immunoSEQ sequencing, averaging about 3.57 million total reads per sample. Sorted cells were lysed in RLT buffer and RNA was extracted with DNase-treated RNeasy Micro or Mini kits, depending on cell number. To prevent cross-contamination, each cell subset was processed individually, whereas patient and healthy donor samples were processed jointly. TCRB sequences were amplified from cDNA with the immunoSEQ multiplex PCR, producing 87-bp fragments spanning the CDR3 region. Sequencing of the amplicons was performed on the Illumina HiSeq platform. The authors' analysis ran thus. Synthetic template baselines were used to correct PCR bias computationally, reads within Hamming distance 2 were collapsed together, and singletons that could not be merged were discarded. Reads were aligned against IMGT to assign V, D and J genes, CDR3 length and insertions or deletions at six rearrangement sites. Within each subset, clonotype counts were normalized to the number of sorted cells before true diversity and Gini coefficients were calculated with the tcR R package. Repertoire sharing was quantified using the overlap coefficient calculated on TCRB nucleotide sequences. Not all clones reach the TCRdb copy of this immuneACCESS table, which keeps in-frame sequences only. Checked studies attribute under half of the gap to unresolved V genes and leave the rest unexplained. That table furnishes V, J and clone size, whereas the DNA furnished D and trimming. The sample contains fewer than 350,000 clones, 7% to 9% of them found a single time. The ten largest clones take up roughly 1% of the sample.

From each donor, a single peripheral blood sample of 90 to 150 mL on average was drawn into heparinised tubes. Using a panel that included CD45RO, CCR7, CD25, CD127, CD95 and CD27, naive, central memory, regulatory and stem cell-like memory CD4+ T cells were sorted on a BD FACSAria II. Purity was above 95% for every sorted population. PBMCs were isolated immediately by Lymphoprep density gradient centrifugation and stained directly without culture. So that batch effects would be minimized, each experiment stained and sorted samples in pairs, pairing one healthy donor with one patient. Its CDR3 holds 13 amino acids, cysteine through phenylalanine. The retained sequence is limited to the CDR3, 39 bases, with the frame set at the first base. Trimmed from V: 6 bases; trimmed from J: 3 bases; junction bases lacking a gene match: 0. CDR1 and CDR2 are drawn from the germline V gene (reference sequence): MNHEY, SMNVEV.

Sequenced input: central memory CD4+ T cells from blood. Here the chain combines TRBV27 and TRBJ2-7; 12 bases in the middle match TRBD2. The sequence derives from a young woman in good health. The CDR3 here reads CASRTSGSYEQYF. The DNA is TGTGCCAGCAGGACTAGCGGGAGCTACGAGCAGTACTTC.